These T cell receptor beta chains were read from a single sample in a study of shared clonotypes between healthy human individuals. Clones were sequenced by immunoSEQ multiplex PCR, and TCRdb holds only the in-frame ones, with some missing. Of 900,000 to 1,200,000 clones listed, around 78% are singletons. Source material: memory CD4+ T cells from PBMCs. Receptors originate from a man aged 18-30 years in good health. Some clones in this sample may be carry-over from other donors' samples. Each CDR3 is given with its conserved first and last residue. A D gene is named only where the DNA matches it firmly.

v_call	j_call	d_call	cdr3_aa
TRBV28	TRBJ1-5	TRBD1	CASSLTGAGNQPQHF
TRBV7-9	TRBJ1-2	TRBD1	CASSYGTGDYGYTF
TRBV5-6	TRBJ2-1	NA	CASSHRAREENNEQFF
TRBV19	TRBJ1-1	TRBD1	CASSRTGTNTEAFF
TRBV27	TRBJ1-5	NA	CASSLSQSWQPQHF
TRBV28	TRBJ2-7	TRBD1	CASSTTGTGGTYEQYF
TRBV7-3	TRBJ2-7	NA	CASSLGGELGYEQYF
TRBV19	TRBJ2-1	NA	CASSIEAAGEQFF
TRBV28	TRBJ2-5	NA	CASVGSLLETQYF
TRBV30	TRBJ2-3	NA	CAWSVRGDTQYF
TRBV28	TRBJ2-7	TRBD2	CASSPSFLAGTYEQYF
TRBV2	TRBJ2-1	NA	CASSEQRSSYNEQFF
TRBV29-1	TRBJ1-2	TRBD1	CSVTPGQGRGYTF
TRBV5-1	TRBJ2-2	NA	CASSRNRAENTGELFF
TRBV6-1	TRBJ2-5	NA	CASTLERGVGKTQYF
TRBV2	TRBJ2-7	TRBD2	CASRMSGSLGEQYF
TRBV5-1	TRBJ1-2	TRBD1	CASSLGQGGGYTF
TRBV6-1	TRBJ2-6	NA	CASRGGSSGANVLTF
TRBV27	TRBJ2-1	TRBD1	CASSPPGQGANEQFF
TRBV29-1	TRBJ2-5	TRBD2	CSEGTSGSGETQYF
TRBV5-4	TRBJ1-2	NA	CASSLDRDNNYGYTF
TRBV5-1	TRBJ2-7	TRBD2	CASSFKAWTSGESYEQYF
TRBV6-5	TRBJ1-1	NA	CASSGGGYSEAFF
TRBV4-3	TRBJ2-2	NA	CASSHNTVNTGELFF
TRBV7-6	TRBJ1-4	NA	CAVGRPNEKLFF
TRBV4-3	TRBJ1-3	NA	CASSQDSSNLSGNTIYF
TRBV7-2	TRBJ2-7	TRBD1	CASRPGQSFSYEQYF
TRBV4-2	TRBJ2-1	NA	CASSQFYSSNEQFF
TRBV5-4	TRBJ2-7	NA	CASSFGRAGSEEQYF
TRBV6-1	TRBJ1-2	NA	CASSGGGRYGYTF
TRBV5-4	TRBJ1-4	NA	CASSDRGRGHRDEKLFF
TRBV7-9	TRBJ1-4	NA	CASSQGAPGAEKLFF
TRBV28	TRBJ2-4	TRBD2	CASWTGGPKNIQYF
TRBV19	TRBJ2-3	TRBD2	CASSISGSSTQYF
TRBV9	TRBJ2-7	NA	CASSVATFSYEQYF
TRBV28	TRBJ2-7	NA	CASTPKLHEQYF
TRBV6-1	TRBJ2-7	NA	CASSEVPEGGQYF
TRBV6-5	TRBJ1-1	NA	CASEGFRDTEAFF
TRBV11-2	TRBJ1-1	NA	CASSFGGLGIEAFF
TRBV7-6	TRBJ2-7	TRBD2	CASSLLLAGGGEQYF
TRBV19	TRBJ1-1	TRBD1	CASSPTRHRGREEAFF
TRBV4-3	TRBJ2-5	TRBD2	CASSQEGRGRQETQYF
TRBV28	TRBJ1-1	NA	CASSPPPGQPPEAFF
TRBV18	TRBJ2-2	NA	CASSPQTGFTGELFF
TRBV20-1	TRBJ1-4	NA	CSARGEKLFF
TRBV15	TRBJ2-5	NA	CATSRDSRGYQETQYF
TRBV7-9	TRBJ2-1	TRBD2	CASSQFTAGVYEQFF
TRBV12-5	TRBJ1-1	NA	CASGRSPNTEAFF
TRBV7-2	TRBJ2-7	NA	CASNPRSGGTYEQHF
TRBV7-2	TRBJ2-7	TRBD2	CASSLWEGPYEQYF
TRBV28	TRBJ2-1	TRBD2	CASRESGRVNEQFF
TRBV7-2	TRBJ2-7	TRBD2	CASSLGPGGLGEQYF
TRBV2	TRBJ2-3	NA	CASTNGVPSTDTQYF
TRBV11-2	TRBJ1-1	NA	CASSLGVRNTEAFF
TRBV5-1	TRBJ1-1	NA	CASSSRGVTEAFF
TRBV15	TRBJ2-7	NA	CATSRGQFSYEQYF
TRBV19	TRBJ1-2	NA	CATKRDGYTF